This T cell receptor beta chain was recovered during a study of T-cell memory formation after mild COVID-19. This clonotype was counted a few times. The germline gives CDR1 MNHEY, CDR2 SVGAGI. The V end was cut by 6 bases, the J end by 0 bases, with 20 bases between. The CDR3 is 17 residues long. A single record per CDR3 protein comes from TCRdb applying MiXCR to the 5' RACE reads. The sample records some 200,000 distinct CDR3 sequences, over 9% being singletons. Input material: PBMCs or a T cell subset sorted from them (not recorded which). The source is a man aged 18 to 29 who had mild COVID-19 (a few samples of this study predate the infection). Cell type and time point are not known. The V and J genes are TRBV6-5 and TRBJ1-2; maybe TRBD1 (5 bases). The CDR3 DNA sequence: TGTGCCAGCAGACCCCTTTTACGGCAGGGAACTAACTATGGCTACACCTTC. Translation: CASRPLLRQGTNYGYTF.